This T cell receptor beta chain came from a study of shared clonotypes between healthy human individuals. On this clone: The antigen remains undetermined.

The data were produced by immunoSEQ multiplex PCR, yet TCRdb's version contains in-frame clones alone and is incomplete. The sample contains roughly 2,500,000 clones, 93% of which appear only once. A split of CD4+ cells into CD45RA+ naive and CD45RA-negative memory subsets was performed. Overall study findings and caveats: Sharing across a few donors was seen in 4% to 5.5% of naive CD4 clonotypes. What rarefaction showed was incomplete sorted-subset sequencing despite large depth.

The CDR3 is 19 amino acids. The germline CDR1 and CDR2 sequences are MGHRA and YSYEKL. V lost 1 base and J lost 1; bases outside the gene matches: 12. The receptor was derived from a young man in good health. Some clones in this sample may be carry-over from other donors' samples. Sequences were obtained from naive CD4+ T cells from PBMCs. The subset: CD45RA+ positively selected. The gene calls are TRBV4-1 and TRBJ2-2, with 7 bases that match TRBD2. DNA of the CDR3: TGCGCCAGCAGCCAAGTGGCCCGGGGCGCTAGCGGGAACACCGGGGAGCTGTTTTTT. Translated: CASSQVARGASGNTGELFF.